These 12 T cell receptor beta chains originate from one sample sequenced in a study of blood T cell repertoires in COVID-19. This table comes from immunoSEQ multiplex PCR, and its TCRdb copy is limited to in-frame clones, with some not included. The sample shows around 200,000 clones, 80% to 85% of them seen only once. Sequences were obtained from peripheral blood. The receptors shown here come from a middle-aged woman with acute or convalescent COVID-19.

This clone is a singleton in its sample. V and J are TRBV24-1 and TRBJ1-2; TRBD1 agrees at 8 bases. The V segment lost 6 bases and the J segment 7 bases; nucleotides outside the gene matches: 6. CDR1 is KGHDR and CDR2 is SFDVKD in the germline V gene. The CDR3 totals 13 residues. CDR3 loop: CATSKTGEFGYTF. The CDR3, as DNA: TGTGCCACCAGTAAGACAGGGGAGTTTGGCTACACCTTC.

V usage is TRBV9 and J usage is TRBJ1-6, with 12 bases aligning to TRBD1. With V trimmed by 3 bases and J by 5 bases, 12 bases remained unmatched. The CDR3 has 19 amino acids. Per the germline V gene, CDR1 is SGDLS and CDR2 is YYNGEE. This CDR3 reads CASSEGTGGPHMDNSPLHF. DNA for the CDR3: TGTGCCAGCAGCGAGGGGACAGGGGGCCCCCACATGGATAATTCACCCCTCCACTTT.

This clone was observed a single time. The rearrangement uses TRBV24-1 and TRBJ2-3, with D possibly matching TRBD1 (5 bases). Trimming cost V 1 base and J 6 bases, with 10 bases left between them. The CDR3 is 14 amino acids. Germline CDR1 reads KGHDR; CDR2 reads SFDVKD. This CDR3 is CATSDLGVVDTQYF. As DNA, the CDR3 is TGTGCCACCAGTGATTTAGGGGTTGTCGATACGCAGTATTTT.

This clone has only a few counts. This chain links TRBV5-1 with TRBJ1-3; D is undetermined. The V end lost 2 bases, the J end lost 0 bases, and 9 bases lay between the germline ends. This CDR3 region has 15 residues. The germline CDR1 and CDR2 sequences are SGHRS and YFSETQ. As DNA, the CDR3 is TGCGCCAGCAGCTTTTCAGGCAGCTCTGGAAACACCATATATTTT. Protein sequence: CASSFSGSSGNTIYF.

The chain joins TRBV2 to TRBJ1-2; possibly TRBD1 for D (6 bases). The germline V gene has CDR1 SNHLY and CDR2 FYNNEI. Trimming pared 3 bases from V and 4 bases from J, leaving 12 bases between. This CDR3 comprises 14 residues. CDR3 nucleotide sequence: TGTGCCAGCAGTGAGGGGGGGCGGATCTATGGCTACACCTTC. The encoded protein is CASSEGGRIYGYTF.

V gene TRBV7-9 combines with J gene TRBJ1-4, with a tentative D call TRBD1 (5 bases). The CDR3 is 14 residues long. Germline V lookup: CDR1 SEHNR, CDR2 FQNEAQ (reference sequence). V was clipped by 5 bases and J by 5 bases, with 12 bases between them. The chain's CDR3 is CASSLKGENEKLFF. In DNA form, the CDR3 reads TGTGCCAGCAGCCTTAAAGGGGAAAATGAAAAACTGTTTTTT.

The J gene is TRBJ2-7, the V gene TRBV27, with D maybe TRBD2 (5 bases). The V end lost 3 bases, the J end lost 2 bases, and 17 bases lay between the germline ends. CDR3 length: 16 amino acids. The V gene's germline CDR1 is MNHEY and CDR2 SMNVEV (reference sequence). CDR3 DNA sequence: TGTGCCAGCAGTTTGTCGCAGCGGCGTCGGACCTACGAGCAGTACTTC. This translates into CASSLSQRRRTYEQYF.

The J gene is TRBJ1-3, the V gene TRBV5-6; unclear D gene. CDR3 length: 15 residues. The V gene lost 4 bases and the J gene lost 0 bases, with 11 bases spanning the gap. CDR1 and CDR2 from the germline V gene are SGHDT and YYEEEE. CDR3 DNA: TGTGCCAGCAGCCGCAACGCGTACTCTGGAAACACCATATATTTT. Residues: CASSRNAYSGNTIYF.

The V and J genes are TRBV18 and TRBJ2-7, with a tentative D call TRBD1 (6 bases). CDR1 and CDR2 from the germline V gene are KGHSH and LQKENI. The V gene lost 5 bases and the J gene lost 3 bases, with 14 bases spanning the gap. The CDR3 length is 14 residues. CDR3 sequence: CASSIRDIDYEQYF. The CDR3 coding sequence is TGTGCCAGCTCAATCCGGGACATCGACTACGAGCAGTACTTC.

The rearrangement links TRBV5-1 to TRBJ2-2, with TRBD1 matching over 7 bases. Germline values: CDR1 SGHRS, CDR2 YFSETQ. The CDR3 spans 16 residues. V lost 4 bases, J lost 1 base, and 7 bases stayed unmatched. The CDR3 coding sequence is TGCGCCAGCAGCGGCACCGGGACAGTGAACACCGGGGAGCTGTTTTTT. Amino acid sequence: CASSGTGTVNTGELFF.

A few counts support this clone. The V and J genes are TRBV29-1 and TRBJ1-2; D may be TRBD1 (6 bases). The CDR3 has 13 residues. V gave up 5 bases and J gave up 2 bases, with 12 bases separating them. Germline V gene lookup returns CDR1 SQVTM and CDR2 ANQGSEA. Here the CDR3 DNA reads TGCAGCGTTCCTGGACAGTTCAACTATGGCTACACCTTC. Its protein product is CSVPGQFNYGYTF.

This chain links TRBV4-1 with TRBJ2-3; 14 positions match TRBD2. CDR1 MGHRA and CDR2 YSYEKL come from the germline V gene. CDR3 size: 20 residues. The V gene end was trimmed by 0 bases and the J gene end by 3 bases; junction bases not matched to a gene: 11. CDR3 protein: CASSQDTGSGTSGRTDTQYF. As DNA, the CDR3 is TGCGCCAGCAGCCAAGATACAGGCAGTGGGACTAGCGGGAGAACAGATACGCAGTATTTT.